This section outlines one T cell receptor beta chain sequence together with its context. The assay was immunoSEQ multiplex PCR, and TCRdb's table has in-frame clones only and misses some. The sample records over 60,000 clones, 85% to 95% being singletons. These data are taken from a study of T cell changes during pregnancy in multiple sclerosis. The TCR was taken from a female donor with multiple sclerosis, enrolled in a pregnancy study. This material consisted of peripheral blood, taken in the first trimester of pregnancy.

The CDR3 sequence is CSVQNRGEFF. CDR3 nucleotide sequence: TGCAGCGTTCAAAACAGGGGGGAATTCTTC. V and J are TRBV29-1 and TRBJ2-1; 8 bases align to TRBD1. Looked up from germline, CDR1 is SQVTM and CDR2 is ANQGSEA. With 5 bases clipped from V and 16 bases from J, the junction kept 7 bases outside the gene matches. The CDR3 totals 10 residues.